One and the same sample provided the 5 T cell receptor beta chains below, sequenced in a study of control samples from healthy donors and cancer patients. This table comes from immunoSEQ multiplex PCR, and its TCRdb copy is limited to in-frame clones, with some not included. Of about 170,000 clones in the sample, approximately 92% were seen once. The specimen sequenced was blood. The origin of the receptors is a woman aged 40 to 50 in good health.

This clone was detected only once. One end of the junction fails to match germline, which may point to a read error. The gene calls are TRBV15 and TRBJ1-2; tentative D call: TRBD1 (6 bases). Per germline, CDR1 LNHNV and CDR2 YYDKDF (reference sequence). The CDR3 sequence is 13 residues long. The CDR3 reads CATSGETGYGYTF. DNA for the CDR3: TGTGCCACCAGCGGAGAGACAGGCTATGGCTACACCTTC.

CDR3 DNA sequence: TGTGCCAGCAGCTTAGAGGGGGACAGCGTTGAGTACTTC. Its protein is CASSLEGDSVEYF. J is TRBJ2-7 and V is TRBV7-9, with 7 nucleotides matching TRBD1. The CDR3 totals 13 residues. V lost 1 base to trimming and J lost 11 bases; unmatched junction nucleotides: 8. Germline V gene lookup returns CDR1 SEHNR and CDR2 FQNEAQ (reference sequence).

The V and J genes are TRBV5-1 and TRBJ2-5; TRBD2 matches at 14 bases. The CDR3 runs to 20 residues. V dropped 1 base and J dropped 2; count of bases not matched to a gene: 13. Germline assignment: CDR1 SGHRS and CDR2 YFSETQ. CDR3 loop: CASSLSNMTSGGAGQETQYF. The CDR3 nucleotides read TGCGCCAGCAGCTTGTCCAATATGACTAGCGGGGGGGCCGGGCAAGAGACCCAGTACTTC.

For the CDR3, the DNA is TGCGCCAGCAGCCGCCTCCCGGGACAGGGGCAAGAGACCCAGTACTTC. It codes for CASSRLPGQGQETQYF. The J gene is TRBJ2-5, the V gene TRBV5-1, with 10 bases lining up with TRBD1. From germline, CDR1 is SGHRS and CDR2 YFSETQ. The V and J ends lost 4 bases and 2 bases, in that order; junction bases with no gene match: 8. The CDR3 is made up of 16 amino acids.

The J gene is TRBJ1-3, the V gene TRBV7-9; D possibly corresponds to TRBD1 (6 bases). The CDR3 is 16 amino acids. V lost 1 base to trimming and J lost 4 bases, with 14 bases between them. Germline V gene data show CDR1 as SEHNR and CDR2 as FQNEAQ (reference sequence). The CDR3: CASSLDLGTRGNTIYF. The CDR3 DNA reads as TGTGCCAGCAGCTTAGATCTCGGGACAAGAGGAAACACCATATATTTT. The whole variable domain, filled in from reference TRBV7-9 and TRBJ1-3, reads DTGVSQNPRHKITKRGQNVTFRCDPISEHNRLYWYRQTLGQGPEFLTYFQNEAQLEKSRLLSDRFSAERPKGSFSTLEIQRTEQGDSAMYLCASSLDLGTRGNTIYFGEGSWLTVV.